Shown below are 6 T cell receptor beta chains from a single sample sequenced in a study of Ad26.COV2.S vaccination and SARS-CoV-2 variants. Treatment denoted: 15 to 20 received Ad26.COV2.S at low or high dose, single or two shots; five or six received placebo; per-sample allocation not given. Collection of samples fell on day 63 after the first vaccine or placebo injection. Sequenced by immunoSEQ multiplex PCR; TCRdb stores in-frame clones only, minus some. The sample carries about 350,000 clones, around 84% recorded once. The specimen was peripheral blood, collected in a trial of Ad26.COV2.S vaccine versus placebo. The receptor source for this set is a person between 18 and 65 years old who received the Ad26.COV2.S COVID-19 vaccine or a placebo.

CDR3 sequence (DNA): TGCGCCAGCAGCTTGGGTGGGACAGCATCTAACTATGGCTACACCTTC. Protein: CASSLGGTASNYGYTF. This chain links TRBV5-1 with TRBJ1-2, with 7 bases fitting TRBD1. The CDR3 has 16 amino acids. Germline lookup yields CDR1 SGHRS and CDR2 YFSETQ. Trimming removed 0 bases from V and 0 bases from J; junction bases left unmatched: 5.

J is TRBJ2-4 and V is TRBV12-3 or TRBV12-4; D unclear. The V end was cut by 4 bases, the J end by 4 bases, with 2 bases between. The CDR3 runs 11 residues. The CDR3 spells CASSSKNIQYF. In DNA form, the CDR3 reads TGTGCCAGCAGTTCAAAAAACATTCAGTACTTC.

CDR3 bases: TGCGCCAGCAGCTTGTGGCACTCGAATGAAAAACTGTTTTTT. This sequence encodes CASSLWHSNEKLFF. The chain joins TRBV5-1 to TRBJ1-4, with D hard to call. Germline CDR1 and CDR2: SGHRS and YFSETQ. The CDR3 sequence is 14 residues long. Trimming removed 1 base from V and 5 bases from J, with 9 bases in between.

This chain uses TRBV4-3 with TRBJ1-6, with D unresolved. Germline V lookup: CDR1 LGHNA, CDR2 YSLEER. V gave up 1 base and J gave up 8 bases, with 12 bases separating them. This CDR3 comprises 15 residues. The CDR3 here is CASSQARRKDSPLHF. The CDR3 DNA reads TGCGCCAGCAGCCAAGCGAGACGGAAGGATTCACCCCTCCACTTT.

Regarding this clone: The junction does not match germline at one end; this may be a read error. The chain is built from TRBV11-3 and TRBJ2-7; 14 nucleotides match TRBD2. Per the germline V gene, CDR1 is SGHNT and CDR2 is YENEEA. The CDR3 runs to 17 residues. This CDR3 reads CASSLPGLAGGSCEQYF. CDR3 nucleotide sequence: TGTGCCAGCAGCTTACCCGGACTAGCGGGAGGATCCTGCGAGCAGTACTTC.

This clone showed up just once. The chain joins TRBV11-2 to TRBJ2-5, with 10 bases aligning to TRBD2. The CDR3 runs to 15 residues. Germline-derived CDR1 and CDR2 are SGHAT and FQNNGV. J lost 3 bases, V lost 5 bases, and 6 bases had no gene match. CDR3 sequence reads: CASSHGTSEEETQYF. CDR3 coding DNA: TGTGCCAGCAGCCACGGGACTAGCGAAGAAGAGACCCAGTACTTC.